These T cell receptor beta chains were read from a single sample in a study of blood T cell repertoires in COVID-19. Clones were read by immunoSEQ multiplex PCR, and TCRdb kept only the in-frame ones, dropping some. The sample contains some 340,000 clones, around four fifths of which appear only once. The sequencing input was peripheral blood. These receptors originate from a man aged 25 to 40 with active or convalescent COVID-19. Each CDR3 is given with its conserved first and last residue. Not every row has a clone size; where given, it reads once, few, many or a size class.

clone_size j_call v_call cdr3_length cdr3_aa
. TRBJ2-1 TRBV7-8 13 CASSLGGSDEQFF
. TRBJ1-1 TRBV30 14 CAWMGGPGNTEAFF
. TRBJ2-3 TRBV5-5 16 CASSLNGRGGTDTQYF
once TRBJ2-5 TRBV11-2 14 CASSGDREVETQYF
few TRBJ1-1 TRBV28 14 CASRAGTGRFEAFF
. TRBJ2-5 TRBV2 14 CASSEGTAGETQYF
. TRBJ1-4 TRBV7-3 12 CASSPSNEKLFF
. TRBJ2-3 TRBV15 15 CATSRGASGTDTQYF
. TRBJ2-2 TRBV10-3 16 CAISVAAGGGTGELFF
once TRBJ2-2 TRBV19 14 CASSTDTVAGELFF
. TRBJ2-2 TRBV5-8 12 CASSRDTGELFF
. TRBJ2-1 TRBV5-1 13 CASSLVAGYEQFF
. TRBJ2-1 TRBV28 14 CASSGGGSYNEQFF
. TRBJ2-1 TRBV3-1/TRBV3-2 16 CASSDRKRGPYNEQFF
. TRBJ1-1 TRBV5-1 15 CASSLVLGVWTEAFF
few TRBJ2-7 TRBV28 13 CASRRKGAHEQYF
. TRBJ1-4 TRBV2 14 CASSGTGRNEKLFF
. TRBJ2-5 TRBV19 14 CASSPLSGRETQYF
. TRBJ1-1 TRBV7-2 14 CASSLGAGNTEAFF
few TRBJ1-1 TRBV9 15 CASSVTGQLDTEAFF
. TRBJ1-6 TRBV6-5 11 CASSSGSPLHF
. TRBJ1-2 TRBV7-3 13 CASSLTHGGGYTF
. TRBJ1-2 TRBV19 16 CASSIHSLTSNYGYTF
. TRBJ1-3 TRBV7-9 15 CASSSDRGSGNTIYF
few TRBJ1-2 TRBV25-1 11 CASSEARGYTF
few TRBJ1-1 TRBV15 14 CATSRDAGATEAFF
. TRBJ2-5 TRBV11-2 14 CASSTGQNGETQYF
few TRBJ2-7 TRBV6-5 14 CASRNGEANYEQYF
. TRBJ2-1 TRBV10-3 15 CAISDGTGRRGRQFF
. TRBJ1-2 TRBV19 15 CASSIKGGPNYGYTF
. TRBJ2-1 TRBV5-1 12 CASSIAGNEQFF
. TRBJ1-1 TRBV5-4 15 CASSLPHTINTEAFF
. TRBJ2-3 TRBV29-1 13 CSVSSGGTDTQYF
. TRBJ2-7 TRBV12-3/TRBV12-4 12 CASSRLAYEQYF
. TRBJ1-1 TRBV28 13 CASAPTGPTEAFF
. TRBJ1-2 TRBV30 14 CAWSRGRTNYGYTF